This T cell receptor beta chain originates from a study of regulatory dendritic cells for organ transplantation. Study-level points and caveats: Memory CD8+ clonal expansion seemed more limited with regulatory than mature dendritic cells. The authors noted considerable between-person heterogeneity in alloreactive memory CD8+ cells.

Remarks on this clone: Its cognate antigen is unknown.

The CDR3 is 13 amino acids. The V end lost 7 bases, the J end lost 9 bases, and 16 bases lay between the germline ends. Germline lookup yields CDR1 ENHRY and CDR2 SYGVKD. The repertoire was sequenced with immunoSEQ multiplex PCR; TCRdb's copy has only in-frame clones and lacks some. The table shows 30,000 to 35,000 clones, with around nine tenths occurring only once. Sequenced: naive CD4+ T cells from blood. The sample's subset: CD45RA+ naive T cells. This chain joins TRBV10-3 and TRBJ2-1, with a tentative D call TRBD1 (5 bases). This TCR derives from a human donor in good health. The CDR3 is CAIKESGASEQFF. The DNA of the CDR3 is TGTGCCATCAAGGAGTCTGGGGCTAGTGAGCAGTTCTTC.